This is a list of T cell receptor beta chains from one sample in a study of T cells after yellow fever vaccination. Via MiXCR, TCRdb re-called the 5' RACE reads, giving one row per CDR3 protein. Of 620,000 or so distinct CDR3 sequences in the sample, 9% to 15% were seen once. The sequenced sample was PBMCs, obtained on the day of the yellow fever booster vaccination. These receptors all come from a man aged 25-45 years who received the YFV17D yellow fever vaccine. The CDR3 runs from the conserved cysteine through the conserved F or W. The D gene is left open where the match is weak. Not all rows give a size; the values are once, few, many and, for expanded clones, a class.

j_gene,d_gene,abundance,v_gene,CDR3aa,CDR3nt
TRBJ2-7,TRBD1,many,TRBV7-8,CASSPDRGGYEQYF,TGTGCCAGCAGCCCGGACAGGGGTGGGTACGAGCAGTACTTC
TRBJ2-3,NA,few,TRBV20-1,CSLTRDTDTQYF,TGCAGCCTGACTAGAGACACAGATACGCAGTATTTT
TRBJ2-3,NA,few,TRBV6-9,CASAISPYSGDTDTQYF,TGTGCCAGCGCTATTTCCCCGTATAGCGGAGACACAGATACGCAGTATTTT
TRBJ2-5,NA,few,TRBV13,CASSLLGAIQETQYF,TGTGCCAGCAGCCTCCTGGGAGCGATCCAAGAGACCCAGTACTTC
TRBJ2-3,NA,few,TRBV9,CASSSPPERTSHGTDTQYF,TGTGCCAGCAGCTCACCCCCCGAGAGGACGTCACACGGCACAGATACGCAGTATTTT
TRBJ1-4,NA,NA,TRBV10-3,CAISAQSATNEKLFF,TGTGCCATCAGTGCTCAGTCGGCGACTAATGAAAAACTGTTTTTT
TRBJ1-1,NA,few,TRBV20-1,CSASRGMTEAFF,TGCAGTGCAAGTCGTGGGATGACTGAAGCTTTCTTT
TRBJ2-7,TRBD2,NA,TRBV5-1,CASSPGLAGEEQYF,TGCGCCAGCAGCCCAGGACTAGCGGGGGAAGAGCAGTACTTC
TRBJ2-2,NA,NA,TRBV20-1,CSAGTFNTGELFF,TGCAGTGCCGGGACTTTTAACACCGGGGAGCTGTTTTTT
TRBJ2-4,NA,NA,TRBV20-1,CSASLDRRAKNIQYF,TGCAGTGCTAGTCTTGACAGGAGAGCCAAAAACATTCAGTACTTC
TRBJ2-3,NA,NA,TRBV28,CASRGPATDTQYF,TGTGCCAGCCGGGGACCCGCCACAGATACGCAGTATTTT
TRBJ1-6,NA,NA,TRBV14,CASSQDSIGQPNSPLHF,TGTGCCAGCAGCCAAGATAGCATAGGACAGCCTAATTCACCCCTCCACTTT
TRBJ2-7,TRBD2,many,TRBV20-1,CSARDPGTSGSYEQYF,TGCAGTGCTAGAGATCCCGGGACTAGCGGGAGCTACGAGCAGTACTTC
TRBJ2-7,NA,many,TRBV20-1,CSASPTAVPSYEQYF,TGCAGTGCTAGCCCGACGGCAGTACCCTCCTACGAGCAGTACTTC
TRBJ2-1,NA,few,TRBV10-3,CAISGTGVNEQFF,TGTGCCATCAGTGGGACTGGGGTTAATGAGCAGTTCTTC
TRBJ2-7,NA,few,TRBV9,CASSVGSAGLYEQYF,TGTGCCAGCAGCGTAGGCTCGGCAGGGCTATACGAGCAGTACTTC
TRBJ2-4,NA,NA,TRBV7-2,CASSISGENIQYF,TGTGCCAGCAGCATTTCGGGGGAAAACATTCAGTACTTC
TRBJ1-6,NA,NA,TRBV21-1,CASSKGDSPLHF,TGTGCCAGCAGCAAAGGTGATTCACCCCTCCACTTT
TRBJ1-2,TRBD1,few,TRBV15,CATSRDSRAGGSGYTF,TGTGCCACCAGCAGAGATTCAAGGGCAGGGGGCAGTGGCTACACCTTC
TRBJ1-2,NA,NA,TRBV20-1,CSSTLASYGYTF,TGCAGTTCAACATTAGCTAGCTATGGCTACACCTTC
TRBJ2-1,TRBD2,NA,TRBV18,CASSTLAGEYNEQFF,TGTGCCAGCTCAACCCTAGCGGGAGAGTACAATGAGCAGTTCTTC
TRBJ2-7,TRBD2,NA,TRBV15,CATSRGGYEQYF,TGTGCCACCAGCCGGGGGGGCTACGAGCAGTACTTC
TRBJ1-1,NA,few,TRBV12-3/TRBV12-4,CASRRGGRGTEAFF,TGTGCCAGCAGGCGGGGGGGAAGGGGCACTGAAGCTTTCTTT
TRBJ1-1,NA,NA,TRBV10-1,CASRPDANTEAFF,TGCGCCAGCAGGCCCGATGCGAACACTGAAGCTTTCTTT
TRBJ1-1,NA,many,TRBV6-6,CASWLGGTEAFF,TGTGCCAGCTGGTTGGGGGGAACTGAAGCTTTCTTT
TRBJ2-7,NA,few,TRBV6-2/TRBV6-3,CASSLTLDYSYEQYF,TGTGCCAGCAGTCTCACCTTGGACTACTCCTACGAGCAGTACTTC
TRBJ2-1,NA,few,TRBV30,CAWRLGNEQFF,TGTGCCTGGAGGCTGGGGAATGAGCAGTTCTTC
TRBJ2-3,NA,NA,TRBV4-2,CASSQDMIPSDTQYF,TGTGCCAGCAGCCAAGATATGATACCGTCGGATACGCAGTATTTT
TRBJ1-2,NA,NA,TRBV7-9,CASRPAGDPNYGYTF,TGTGCCAGCAGGCCGGCGGGAGACCCTAACTATGGCTACACCTTC
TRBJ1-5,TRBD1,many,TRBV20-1,CSAPRTGSNQPQHF,TGCAGTGCTCCCCGGACAGGGAGCAATCAGCCCCAGCATTTT
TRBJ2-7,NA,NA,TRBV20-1,CSARLGYLEQYF,TGCAGTGCTAGGCTCGGCTACTTGGAGCAGTACTTC